This T cell receptor beta chain was captured by sequencing in a study of blood T cell repertoires in COVID-19. The V gene lost 3 bases and the J gene lost 1 base, with 13 bases spanning the gap. This CDR3 is built from 16 residues. Germline V gives CDR1 KGHSH, CDR2 LQKENI. Produced via immunoSEQ multiplex PCR; TCRdb's table is partial and in-frame only. The sample lists over 350,000 clones; 75% to 90% were seen once. The V and J genes are TRBV18 and TRBJ2-4; maybe TRBD1 (5 bases). The clonotype comes from a woman aged 25 to 45 with active or convalescent COVID-19. The sequenced sample was peripheral blood. The CDR3 DNA reads TGTGCCAGCTCACCCCCGCAGGGTATGGCCAAAAACATTCAGTACTTC. Translated: CASSPPQGMAKNIQYF.